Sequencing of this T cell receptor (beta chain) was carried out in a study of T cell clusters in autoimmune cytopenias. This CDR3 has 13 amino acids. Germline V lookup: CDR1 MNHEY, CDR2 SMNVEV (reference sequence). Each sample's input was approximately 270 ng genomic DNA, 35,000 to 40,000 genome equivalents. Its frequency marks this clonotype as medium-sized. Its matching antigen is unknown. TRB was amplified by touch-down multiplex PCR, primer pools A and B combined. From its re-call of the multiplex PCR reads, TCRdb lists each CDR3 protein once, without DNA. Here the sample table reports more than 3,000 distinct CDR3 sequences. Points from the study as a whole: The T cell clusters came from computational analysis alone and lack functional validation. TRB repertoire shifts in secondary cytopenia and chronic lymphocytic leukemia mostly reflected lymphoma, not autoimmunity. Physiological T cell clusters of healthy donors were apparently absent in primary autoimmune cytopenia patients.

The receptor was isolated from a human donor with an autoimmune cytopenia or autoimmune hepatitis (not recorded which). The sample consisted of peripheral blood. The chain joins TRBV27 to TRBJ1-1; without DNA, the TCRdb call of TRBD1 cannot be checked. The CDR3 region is CASSVAGSTEAFF.